The rows below give T cell receptor beta chains drawn from one sample of a study of neurological immune-mediated disorders. TCRdb independently ran MiXCR on the 5' RACE reads; one entry per CDR3 protein. The sample records over 65,000 distinct CDR3 sequences, around 9.9% being singletons. Sample: PBMCs. All receptors derive from a man aged 50 to 60 in good health. CDR3s include the opening cysteine and the closing phenylalanine or tryptophan. The D gene is left open where the match is weak. Clone size, where shown, is once, few, many, or a class for clones that have expanded.

cdr3_nt	cdr3_aa	d_call	j_call	clone_size	v_call
TGTGCCAGCACCATAGCGGGTGAGCAGTTCTTC	CASTIAGEQFF	TRBD2	TRBJ2-1	many	TRBV3-1
TGTGCCAGCAGTCCCCACGGCGTATCCTACGAGCAGTACTTC	CASSPHGVSYEQYF	-	TRBJ2-7	-	TRBV28
TGCAGCGTTGAAGGCGGATCCAGCGGGAGCTATGAGCAGTTCTTC	CSVEGGSSGSYEQFF	TRBD2	TRBJ2-1	many	TRBV29-1
TGTGCCAGCAGCTTGGACGGGGTCGGGACAGTATCCTACGAGCAGTACTTC	CASSLDGVGTVSYEQYF	TRBD1	TRBJ2-7	many	TRBV5-6
TGCGCCAGCAGCTGGGGGATTGGGGGCCGAAGCGGCGAGCAGTTCTTC	CASSWGIGGRSGEQFF	-	TRBJ2-1	many	TRBV5-1
TGTGCCAGCAGCTTCAGAGGCCTAGCGGGGAACAATGAGCAGTTCTTC	CASSFRGLAGNNEQFF	TRBD2	TRBJ2-1	many	TRBV7-3
TGTGCCAGCACAGGACCAGGGGGTGGAGTGGGCAATCAGCCCCAGCATTTT	CASTGPGGGVGNQPQHF	TRBD1	TRBJ1-5	many	TRBV28
TGTGCCAGCAGCTTACGAGACGTCCAGCATTTT	CASSLRDVQHF	-	TRBJ1-5	many	TRBV5-8
TGTGCCAGCAGCTCCTGGGGACTAGCGGGAGTAAATGAGCAGTTCTTC	CASSSWGLAGVNEQFF	TRBD2	TRBJ2-1	-	TRBV7-2
TGCGCCAGCAGCCAAGGCCCCCAAGAGACCCAGTACTTC	CASSQGPQETQYF	-	TRBJ2-5	few	TRBV4-3
TGTGCCAGCAGTTACGTGGCGGGGACGAACACCGGGGAGCTGTTTTTT	CASSYVAGTNTGELFF	-	TRBJ2-2	many	TRBV6-5
TGCAGCGTTGATCAGGGGAATGGCTACACCTTC	CSVDQGNGYTF	-	TRBJ1-2	-	TRBV29-1
TGTGCCAGCAGCCAACATCGGGATTGTGAGCAGTTCTTC	CASSQHRDCEQFF	-	TRBJ2-1	many	TRBV12-1
TGTGCCTGGAGTGTGGAGGGGGCGGGGAGCGGGGAGCTGGTTTTT	CAWSVEGAGSGELVF	-	TRBJ2-2	once	TRBV30
TGTGCCACCAGTGATGCAACGACTAGCGGGAGAGAGACCCAGTACTTC	CATSDATTSGRETQYF	TRBD2	TRBJ2-5	many	TRBV24-1
TGCGCCAGCAGGTTGACTAGCGGGAGCACCGGGGAGCTGTTTTTT	CASRLTSGSTGELFF	TRBD2	TRBJ2-2	many	TRBV5-1
TGTGCCACCAGCTCCGGGACAGGGGGTCTAGCTTTCTTT	CATSSGTGGLAFF	TRBD1	TRBJ1-1	many	TRBV15
TGTGCCATCAAGGCAGGGCCTCTGGACGAGCAGTACTTC	CAIKAGPLDEQYF	-	TRBJ2-7	many	TRBV10-3
TGTGCCGTCGGAGGGGGGGCCCCCTACAATGAGCAGTTCTTC	CAVGGGAPYNEQFF	-	TRBJ2-1	-	TRBV7-9
TGTGCCAGCAGTACGAGGATGTTGATAGCGGGATCCAATGAGCAGTTCTTC	CASSTRMLIAGSNEQFF	TRBD2	TRBJ2-1	-	TRBV28
TGCAGTGCTAGTGATCCAGGGGGGGAACATTACAATGAGCAGTTCTTC	CSASDPGGEHYNEQFF	-	TRBJ2-1	many	TRBV20-1
TGCGCCAGCAGCTTGGGTCCGGTGGGCTCTGGGGCCAACGTCCTGACTTTC	CASSLGPVGSGANVLTF	-	TRBJ2-6	many	TRBV5-1
TGTGCCAGCAGGGGGACAGGGGGCAACAATGAGCAGTTCTTC	CASRGTGGNNEQFF	TRBD1	TRBJ2-1	many	TRBV6-2/TRBV6-3
TGCAGCGCTAGAGATCAAGCGGCAGGACTAATGGGCGAGCAGTACTTC	CSARDQAAGLMGEQYF	-	TRBJ2-7	-	TRBV20-1
TGTGCCAGCAGCTTAGGGCCCCAAGCGGGAGGTTACAATGAGCAGTTCTTC	CASSLGPQAGGYNEQFF	TRBD2	TRBJ2-1	many	TRBV7-2
TGTGCCAGCAGTTCGGCTCAGACTAGCGGGGGACTACGAGGGCAGTACTTC	CASSSAQTSGGLRGQYF	TRBD2	TRBJ2-7	many	TRBV7-3
TGCGCCAGCAACCCCTCGGCACTTGCGAACACCGGGGAGCTGTTTTTT	CASNPSALANTGELFF	-	TRBJ2-2	many	TRBV5-1
TGTGCCAGCAGTAGGGAGGAGTATAAGGGCAATCAGCCCCAGCATTTT	CASSREEYKGNQPQHF	-	TRBJ1-5	many	TRBV28
TGCGCCAGCGGCCCCGGGACTAGCAACGGGGAGCTGTTTTTT	CASGPGTSNGELFF	TRBD2	TRBJ2-2	many	TRBV5-1
TGTGCCATAACCGACAGGGGCGGGGGCACCGGGGAGCTGTTTTTT	CAITDRGGGTGELFF	-	TRBJ2-2	many	TRBV28
TGCGCCAGCAGCGGTCAGGGATGGGGACACACCGGGGAGCTGTTTTTT	CASSGQGWGHTGELFF	-	TRBJ2-2	many	TRBV5-1
TGCAGTGCTAGATCCCCCCGTCAGGGGCCCACGGATACGCAGTATTTT	CSARSPRQGPTDTQYF	-	TRBJ2-3	many	TRBV20-1
TGCGCCAGCAGCTCCCCTAGCGGGAGAAAACCCTGGGAGCCGTTTTTT	CASSSPSGRKPWEPFF	TRBD2	TRBJ2-2	-	TRBV5-1
TGTGCCAGCAGTACCAAGACAGGACCGAACAATGAGCAGTTCTTC	CASSTKTGPNNEQFF	-	TRBJ2-1	many	TRBV6-4
TGTGCCAGCAGTTTAAAGGCAGCGGTCTCTGGGGCCAACGTCCTGACTTTC	CASSLKAAVSGANVLTF	-	TRBJ2-6	many	TRBV27
TGCAGCTTGGCCCCTACGAACACTGAAGCTTTCTTT	CSLAPTNTEAFF	-	TRBJ1-1	-	TRBV29-1
TGTGCCAGCAGCCCCCCCCGGGGAGCGAGCTCCTACGAGCAGTACTTC	CASSPPRGASSYEQYF	-	TRBJ2-7	-	TRBV9
TGTGCCAGCAGGACCACAGGGGAAGAGACCCAGTACTTC	CASRTTGEETQYF	TRBD1	TRBJ2-5	many	TRBV28
TGCAGTGCTAGTGGCCAGCCCCAGCATTTT	CSASGQPQHF	-	TRBJ1-5	many	TRBV20-1
TGCAGTGTTACGACCGGACAGAAAATCTACGAGCAGTACTTC	CSVTTGQKIYEQYF	-	TRBJ2-7	many	TRBV20-1
TGTGCCAGCAGAATGTCCCTAAATCAGCCCCAGCATTTT	CASRMSLNQPQHF	-	TRBJ1-5	many	TRBV6-5
TGCGCCAGCAGCACACAGGGGGGCTATGGCTACACCTTC	CASSTQGGYGYTF	TRBD1	TRBJ1-2	many	TRBV5-1
TGTGCCAGCAGCCAAGAGCGCCAAGAGACCCAGTACTTC	CASSQERQETQYF	-	TRBJ2-5	many	TRBV14
TGTGCCAGCAGTGGTTGGACGGGACTAAGGGAGACCCAGTACTTC	CASSGWTGLRETQYF	TRBD2	TRBJ2-5	many	TRBV2
TGTGCCAGCAGCAAAGCAAAAGGACCCAGCTACGAGCAGTACTTC	CASSKAKGPSYEQYF	-	TRBJ2-7	many	TRBV21-1
TGCGCCAGCAGCTTGGGGGAAATAGTGTCCCCAGGTACGCAGTATTTT	CASSLGEIVSPGTQYF	-	TRBJ2-3	many	TRBV5-1
TGTGCCAGCAGCCATACGGGGTGGGGGTTCACTGAAGCTTTCTTT	CASSHTGWGFTEAFF	-	TRBJ1-1	many	TRBV11-2
TGTGCCAGCTCATCGGGGACAGGCGGAAACACCATATATTTT	CASSSGTGGNTIYF	TRBD1	TRBJ1-3	many	TRBV18
TGCGCCAGCAGTGAAATCGACATCGGGGAGCTGTTTTTT	CASSEIDIGELFF	-	TRBJ2-2	few	TRBV10-2
TGTGCCAGCAGTTTCGGGTCGCGATCGGATGAGCAGTTCTTC	CASSFGSRSDEQFF	-	TRBJ2-1	many	TRBV28
TGTGCCAGCAGTTTCCTTAGCGGGACTACCTACGAGCAGTACTTC	CASSFLSGTTYEQYF	TRBD2	TRBJ2-7	many	TRBV28
TGTGCCAGCAGCTCCCGCCAGCGGATCTCCTACAATGAGCAGTTCTTC	CASSSRQRISYNEQFF	-	TRBJ2-1	-	TRBV7-2
TGTGCCAGCAGCTCCGGGACAGGGATGGGCAATCAGCCCCAGCATTTT	CASSSGTGMGNQPQHF	TRBD1	TRBJ1-5	-	TRBV11-2
TGTGCCAGCTCACCCTGGACAGGGGGGGGCACTGAAGCTTTCTTT	CASSPWTGGGTEAFF	TRBD1	TRBJ1-1	many	TRBV18
TGTGCCAGCAGCCCACGACTAGCGGGAGGCCCCTACGAGCAGTACTTC	CASSPRLAGGPYEQYF	TRBD2	TRBJ2-7	many	TRBV6-2/TRBV6-3
TGTTCCAGCAGTGTAGTGTACCAAGAGACCCAGTACTTC	CSSSVVYQETQYF	-	TRBJ2-5	few	TRBV3-1
TGCGCCAGCAGCATGACAGAGGACTATGGCTACACCTTC	CASSMTEDYGYTF	-	TRBJ1-2	many	TRBV5-1
TGTGCCAGCAGCCCCGTTGGGGAGGGGAAGGGAAATGAGCAGTTCTTC	CASSPVGEGKGNEQFF	TRBD2	TRBJ2-1	many	TRBV14
TGCGCCAGCAGCTTGGCGCTAGCGGGAGCTGTTACAGATACGCAGTATTTT	CASSLALAGAVTDTQYF	TRBD2	TRBJ2-3	many	TRBV5-1